These 22 T cell receptor beta chains were sequenced from one sample in a study of CD8+ T cells in alopecia areata. It was cDNA, reverse transcribed from extracted RNA, that served as the sequencing template. The method was immunoSEQ multiplex PCR; TCRdb's version includes in-frame clones alone and lacks a portion of them. The profile shows over 150,000 clones, 60% of them singletons. Sample treatment: oral pan-JAK inhibitor, 5-10 mg twice daily. Sequencing used CD4+ T cells sorted from blood, obtained at week 4, from a patient treated with tofacitinib. The receptors were sampled from a human donor with alopecia areata.

The rearrangement uses TRBV4-2 and TRBJ2-1; 13 nucleotides align to TRBD2. Germline CDR1 LGHNA, CDR2 YNFKEQ. This CDR3 is 17 amino acids long. Trimming took 3 bases from V and 0 from J; bases not matched to a gene: 2. DNA of the CDR3: TGTGCCAGCAGCCAGGGACTAGCGGGACCCTCCTACAATGAGCAGTTCTTC. Residues: CASSQGLAGPSYNEQFF.

This clone was observed a few times. The J gene is TRBJ2-7, the V gene TRBV25-1; 9 bases are a match to TRBD2. Germline V gene data show CDR1 as MGHDK and CDR2 as SYGVNS. V shed 2 bases and J 6 bases; nucleotides not matched to a gene: 5. This CDR3 comprises 14 residues. In nucleotides, the CDR3 is TGTGCCAGCAGTGAAGGCGGGAGGGCCGCCGAGCAGTACTTC. Protein sequence: CASSEGGRAAEQYF.

The chain joins TRBV10-3 to TRBJ1-2, with D unresolved. The CDR3 is 16 residues long. Germline V gene lookup returns CDR1 ENHRY and CDR2 SYGVKD. V lost 2 bases to trimming and J lost 1 base, with 14 bases between them. The CDR3 DNA sequence: TGTGCCATCAGTGAGCCGTCGGTCGCACGTAACTATGGCTACACCTTC. Encoded protein: CAISEPSVARNYGYTF.

V gene TRBV28 combines with J gene TRBJ2-7; 8 bases map to TRBD2. The CDR3 has 13 residues. From germline, CDR1 is MDHEN and CDR2 SYDVKM. Trimming at V came to 10 bases and at J to 5 bases, leaving 10 bases not matched to a gene. The CDR3 coding sequence is TGTGCCACTGGGGCAGCGGGAGTCGACGAGCAGTACTTC. This codes for CATGAAGVDEQYF.

This clone turned up a few times. The CDR3 region is CASSTGTGFEQYF. CDR3 coding DNA: TGTGCCAGTAGTACCGGGACAGGGTTCGAGCAGTACTTC. This chain uses TRBV19 with TRBJ2-7; TRBD1 agrees at 9 bases. V shed 4 bases, J shed 6 bases, and the junction held 4 bases outside the gene matches. Germline lookup yields CDR1 LNHDA and CDR2 SQIVND (reference sequence). CDR3 size: 13 residues.

The CDR3 DNA follows: TGTGCCAGCAGCCAACCCGGGACGGCCTACGGCTACACCTTC. This translates into CASSQPGTAYGYTF. The rearrangement joins TRBV14 to TRBJ1-2; possible D gene TRBD1, 5 bases. The CDR3 is made up of 14 amino acids. V lost 2 bases and J 8 bases, leaving 15 bases between the germline ends. CDR1 SGHDN and CDR2 FVKESK come from the germline V gene.

Comment on this clone: This sample includes further DNA sequences coding for the same CDR3. The V and J genes are TRBV7-9 and TRBJ1-2; D is uncertain. CDR1 is SEHNR, CDR2 FQNEAQ, per germline (reference sequence). The ends were cut back, 1 base at V and 5 bases at J, with 5 bases in the middle. The CDR3 extends over 12 amino acids. The CDR3 coding sequence is TGTGCCAGCAGCTTAGTTGGGTATGGCTACACCTTC. Its translation is CASSLVGYGYTF. Full variable domain (rest looked up from reference TRBV7-9 and TRBJ1-2): DTGVSQNPRHKITKRGQNVTFRCDPISEHNRLYWYRQTLGQGPEFLTYFQNEAQLEKSRLLSDRFSAERPKGSFSTLEIQRTEQGDSAMYLCASSLVGYGYTFGSGTRLTVV.

Worth noting for this clone: Other nucleotide sequences from this sample produce the same CDR3. J is TRBJ2-3 and V is TRBV29-1; no definite D call. CDR3 length: 11 amino acids. V was cut by 7 bases and J by 6 bases, with 11 bases left in between. CDR1 and CDR2 from the germline V gene are SQVTM and ANQGSEA. The CDR3 sequence: CSGGQADTQYF. The DNA of the CDR3 is TGCAGCGGTGGTCAAGCGGATACGCAGTATTTT.

This chain uses TRBV6-1 with TRBJ1-4; 7 bases agree with TRBD1. The V segment lost 5 bases and the J segment 8 bases; nucleotides outside the gene matches: 11. Germline lookup yields CDR1 MNHNS and CDR2 SASEGT. The CDR3 contains 15 residues. Here the CDR3 reads CASSSPTGSREKLFF. The CDR3 coding sequence is TGTGCCAGCAGTTCCCCGACAGGGTCGAGGGAAAAACTGTTTTTT.

The rearrangement links TRBV29-1 to TRBJ2-5; 7 bases fit TRBD2. The length of the CDR3 is 14 residues. The J segment lost 4 bases and the V segment lost 4 bases, leaving 9 bases of the junction unmatched. CDR1 SQVTM and CDR2 ANQGSEA come from the germline V gene. This chain's CDR3 is CSVVEGGVGETQYF. CDR3 sequence (DNA): TGCAGCGTTGTGGAGGGAGGGGTGGGAGAGACCCAGTACTTC.

V is TRBV29-1 and J is TRBJ1-1; 8 bases are a match to TRBD1. This CDR3 is 11 amino acids long. The J segment lost 8 bases and the V segment lost 4 bases, leaving 3 bases of the junction unmatched. From germline, CDR1 is SQVTM and CDR2 ANQGSEA. The DNA of the CDR3 is TGCAGCGTTGTAGGGACAGGAGAAGCTTTCTTT. Protein: CSVVGTGEAFF. Based on the CDR3 plus reference TRBV29-1 and TRBJ1-1, the full variable domain is SAVISQKPSRDICQRGTSLTIQCQVDSQVTMMFWYRQQPGQSLTLIATANQGSEATYESGFVIDKFPISRPNLTFSTLTVSNMSPEDSSIYLCSVVGTGEAFFGQGTRLTVV.

The chain combines TRBV25-1 with TRBJ2-3, with 8 positions matching TRBD1. Germline loops: CDR1 MGHDK, CDR2 SYGVNS. J gave up 3 bases and V 4 bases, and 6 bases lay outside the gene matches. The CDR3 covers 15 residues. The CDR3 DNA sequence: TGTGCCAGCAGTGCTGGACAGGGCCGAACAGATACGCAGTATTTT. Translated, it gives CASSAGQGRTDTQYF.

This chain links TRBV27 with TRBJ2-5; D tentatively fits TRBD1 or TRBD2 (5 bases each). From germline, CDR1 is MNHEY and CDR2 SMNVEV (reference sequence). The CDR3 consists of 13 residues. V lost 6 bases to trimming and J lost 1 base, with 9 bases between them. CDR3 in amino acids: CASSYGAQETQYF. For the CDR3, the DNA is TGTGCCAGCAGCTACGGGGCCCAAGAGACCCAGTACTTC.

This clone has at least ten counts. This chain connects TRBV6-1 to TRBJ1-3; D unresolved. The CDR3 is 14 amino acids. Germline values: CDR1 MNHNS, CDR2 SASEGT. With 7 bases removed from V and 1 base from J, the gap between germline ends came to 11 bases. Written as DNA, the CDR3 is TGTGCCAGCATGGGAAGCTCATCTGGAAACACCATATATTTT. Translating gives CASMGSSSGNTIYF.

The gene calls are TRBV30 and TRBJ2-5; D ambiguous. CDR1 GTSNPN and CDR2 SVGIG come from the germline V gene (reference sequence). This CDR3 is 12 amino acids long. Trimming removed 2 bases at V and 5 bases at J, with 9 bases between. The CDR3 loop reads CAWSLRGETQYF. The CDR3 bases are TGTGCCTGGAGTCTGCGCGGTGAGACCCAGTACTTC.

The chain recombines TRBV2 with TRBJ2-1; 8 positions match TRBD1. V was pared by 8 bases and J by 1 base, with 16 bases of the junction left unmatched. Germline V gene data show CDR1 as SNHLY and CDR2 as FYNNEI. This CDR3 region has 18 residues. The chain's CDR3 is CASAIGQGRAKSYNEQFF. In nucleotides, the CDR3 is TGTGCCAGCGCGATTGGACAGGGAAGAGCGAAGTCCTACAATGAGCAGTTCTTC.

The chain uses TRBV4-2 and TRBJ2-5; a possible D gene is TRBD1 (5 bases). Germline V gene lookup returns CDR1 LGHNA and CDR2 YNFKEQ. V gave up 1 base and J gave up 6 bases, with 12 bases separating them. The CDR3 totals 14 residues. The CDR3 DNA reads TGTGCCAGCAGCCAAGTAGGGGTGGGGAAGACCCAGTACTTC. Translating it yields CASSQVGVGKTQYF.

The CDR3 region is CASSGLWSNQPQHF. CDR3 DNA: TGTGCCAGCAGTGGTCTTTGGAGCAATCAGCCCCAGCATTTT. The gene calls are TRBV6-1 and TRBJ1-5; D remains ambiguous. CDR3 length equals 14 residues. V was cut by 4 bases and J by 1 base, with 8 bases left in between. Looked up from germline, CDR1 is MNHNS and CDR2 is SASEGT.

The chain carries TRBV7-8 and TRBJ2-5, with 7 bases aligning to TRBD1. The CDR3 runs to 14 residues. Trimming cost V 6 bases and J 1 base; bases outside gene matches: 5. CDR1 and CDR2 (germline): SGHVS, FQNEAQ. The CDR3 reads CASSPPGGQETQYF. DNA for the CDR3: TGTGCCAGCAGTCCGCCAGGGGGCCAAGAGACCCAGTACTTC. Looking up the rest from reference TRBV7-8 and TRBJ2-5 gives the full variable domain: GAGVSQSPRYKVAKRGQDVALRCDPISGHVSLFWYQQALGQGPEFLTYFQNEAQLDKSGLPSDRFFAERPEGSVSTLKIQRTQQEDSAVYLCASSPPGGQETQYFGPGTRLLVL.

This clone was seen a few times. J is TRBJ2-7 and V is TRBV7-2; unclear D gene. This CDR3 spans 14 amino acids. Looked up from germline, CDR1 is SGHTA and CDR2 is FQGNSA. The germline V and J ends were trimmed by 1 base and 0 bases, with 7 bases remaining between them. The CDR3 reads CASSLGPSSYEQYF. CDR3 in DNA: TGTGCCAGCAGCTTAGGGCCAAGCTCCTACGAGCAGTACTTC.

The V gene is TRBV30, the J gene TRBJ2-7, with D maybe TRBD2 (7 bases). In germline, CDR1 is GTSNPN, CDR2 SVGIG (reference sequence). V lost 2 bases and J 1 base, leaving 18 bases between the germline ends. The CDR3 is 16 amino acids. This CDR3 reads CAWSRGGQHLSYEQYF. DNA of the CDR3: TGTGCCTGGAGTAGGGGGGGGCAGCACCTATCCTACGAGCAGTACTTC.

The V call is TRBV4-1, the J call TRBJ1-1; D may be TRBD1 (5 bases). CDR3 length: 13 residues. Trimming took 0 bases from V and 11 from J, leaving 13 bases between them. The germline gives CDR1 MGHRA, CDR2 YSYEKL. In DNA, the CDR3 is TGCGCCAGCAGCCAAGATGGGGCGGGGTTTGCTTTCTTT. Its protein is CASSQDGAGFAFF.